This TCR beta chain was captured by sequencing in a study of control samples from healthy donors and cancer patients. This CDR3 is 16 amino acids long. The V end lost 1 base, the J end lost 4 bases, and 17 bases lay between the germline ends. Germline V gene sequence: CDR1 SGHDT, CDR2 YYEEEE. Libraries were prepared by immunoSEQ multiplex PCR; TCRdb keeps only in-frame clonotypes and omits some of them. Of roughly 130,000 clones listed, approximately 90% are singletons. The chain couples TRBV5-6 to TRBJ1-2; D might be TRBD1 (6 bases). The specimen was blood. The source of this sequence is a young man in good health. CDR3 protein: CASSLLRGPLSYGYTF. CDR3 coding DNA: TGTGCCAGCAGCTTGCTCCGGGGGCCGCTTTCCTATGGCTACACCTTC.